Listed below are T cell receptor beta chains from one sample, sequenced in a study of vaccination and CD4 T cells after COVID-19. These receptors have no identified antigens. TCRdb reprocessed the PCR reads via MiXCR and lists one record per CDR3 protein. The table lists approximately 20,000 distinct CDR3 sequences, around three quarters of them singletons. Sequencing was performed on CD4+ T cells from blood, cultured in vitro. These receptors originate from a human donor who had recovered from COVID-19. Both conserved end residues are part of each CDR3. A D gene is named only where the DNA matches it firmly. Rows give clone size only sometimes, using once, few, many, or a class for an expanded clone.

d_gene,v_gene,j_gene,abundance,len,CDR3nt,CDR3aa
NA,TRBV7-9,TRBJ1-1,NA,15,TGTGCCAGCAGCCCGAGGGGGGAACTGAACACTGAAGCTTTCTTT,CASSPRGELNTEAFF
NA,TRBV11-2,TRBJ1-1,NA,15,TGTGCCAGCAGCTTAGTGGGAGGATCCACCACTGAAGCTTTCTTT,CASSLVGGSTTEAFF
NA,TRBV3-1,TRBJ1-5,NA,14,TGTGCCAGCAGCCCCCAGGACAGAAATGGGCCCCAGCATTTT,CASSPQDRNGPQHF
NA,TRBV10-3,TRBJ2-7,NA,15,TGTGCCATCAGTGAGCAGGAGGCTACCACCTACGAGCAGTACTTC,CAISEQEATTYEQYF
TRBD1,TRBV7-8,TRBJ1-2,few,21,TGTGCCAGCAGCTTAGGTCGGACTTCGGGACAGGGGCCAGATTCTAACTATGGCTACACCTTC,CASSLGRTSGQGPDSNYGYTF
NA,TRBV7-2,TRBJ2-7,NA,15,TGTGCCAGCCGTCCCGGGGGGCAGCCCTCCTACGAGCAGTACTTC,CASRPGGQPSYEQYF
NA,TRBV27,TRBJ1-1,few,14,TGTGCCAGCAGTTTAATGATGATGAACACTGAAGCTTTCTTT,CASSLMMMNTEAFF
TRBD1,TRBV7-2,TRBJ2-3,NA,16,TGTGCCAGCAGCCCTCGGACAGGGACAACAACAGATACGCAGTATTTT,CASSPRTGTTTDTQYF
NA,TRBV20-1,TRBJ1-1,NA,15,TGCAGTGCTAGAGAACAGGGTGGAGCGAACACTGAAGCTTTCTTT,CSAREQGGANTEAFF
TRBD1,TRBV6-1,TRBJ1-2,NA,13,TGTGCCAGCAGAAACACAGGGGGCGTTGGCTACACCTTC,CASRNTGGVGYTF
TRBD2,TRBV20-1,TRBJ2-2,NA,15,TGCAGTGCTAGTACTAGCGGTACGAACACCGGGGAGCTGTTTTTT,CSASTSGTNTGELFF
NA,TRBV7-8,TRBJ1-5,NA,17,TGTGCCAGCAGCCTCCGTACTCGGGACAACGGCAATCAGCCCCAGCATTTT,CASSLRTRDNGNQPQHF
NA,TRBV11-2,TRBJ1-1,NA,15,TGTGCCAGCAGCGAATGGACCTCGGGTACGTCAGAAGCTTTCTTT,CASSEWTSGTSEAFF
NA,TRBV10-2,TRBJ1-6,NA,12,TGCGCCAGCAGTGGGGCAAATTCACCCCTCCACTTT,CASSGANSPLHF
NA,TRBV2,TRBJ1-1,NA,14,TGTGCCAGCACCAAGGGAGGGTGGAACACTGAAGCTTTCTTT,CASTKGGWNTEAFF
NA,TRBV21-1,TRBJ2-1,once,17,TGTGCCAGCAGCCCTATCGGGACTAGCGGGAGTTACAATGAGCAGTTCTTC,CASSPIGTSGSYNEQFF
NA,TRBV6-2/TRBV6-3,TRBJ2-1,NA,16,TGTGCCATCATAGGGGCGGGGGCGCGTTCCTACAATGAGCAGTTCTTC,CAIIGAGARSYNEQFF
NA,TRBV6-2/TRBV6-3,TRBJ1-1,NA,14,TGTGCCAGCAGGCTTTACGGGGGGAGCACTGAAGCTTTCTTT,CASRLYGGSTEAFF
TRBD1,TRBV12-3/TRBV12-4,TRBJ1-2,NA,14,TGTGCCAGCAGTCGCCAGGGGGCTAACTATGGCTACACCTTC,CASSRQGANYGYTF
TRBD1,TRBV4-1,TRBJ1-6,NA,15,TGCGCCAGCAGTCGAACCGGGACAGGCGAAGAGGCCCTCCACTTT,CASSRTGTGEEALHF
TRBD1,TRBV24-1,TRBJ2-5,once,16,TGTGCCACCAGTGGGGGACAGCTCAACATGGTGGAGACCCAGTACTTC,CATSGGQLNMVETQYF
TRBD2,TRBV11-1,TRBJ2-7,NA,14,TGTGCCAGCAGCTTAGCCCCGGGGGGATACGAGCAGTACTTC,CASSLAPGGYEQYF
TRBD1,TRBV27,TRBJ2-2,few,15,TGTGCCAGCAGTCCTAGACAGGGGATGGTCGGGGAGCTGTTTTTT,CASSPRQGMVGELFF
NA,TRBV6-5,TRBJ2-5,NA,14,TGTGCCAGCAGTTACACCCTCTCGAGAGAGACCCAGTACTTC,CASSYTLSRETQYF
NA,TRBV19,TRBJ1-2,NA,14,TGTGCCAGTAGCCCACAGGGAACTAACTATGGCTACACCTTC,CASSPQGTNYGYTF
TRBD1,TRBV7-2,TRBJ2-7,NA,15,TGTGCCAGCAGCTTAGTAGGGACAGGGTCTAGCGAGCAGTACTTC,CASSLVGTGSSEQYF
TRBD1,TRBV7-2,TRBJ1-5,few,15,TGTGCCAGCAGCTTAGCGAACAGGGGATATCAGCCCCAGCATTTT,CASSLANRGYQPQHF
TRBD1,TRBV9,TRBJ2-2,NA,16,TGTGCCAGCAGCGTAGGCTGGGACAGTTACACCGGGGAGCTGTTTTTT,CASSVGWDSYTGELFF
NA,TRBV24-1,TRBJ2-5,NA,13,TGTGCCACCAGTGTGGCGAAGAAAGAGACCCAGTACTTC,CATSVAKKETQYF
TRBD1,TRBV29-1,TRBJ1-1,NA,12,TGCAGCGTCAGGGGGCAGGACACTGAAGCTTTCTTT,CSVRGQDTEAFF
NA,TRBV21-1,TRBJ2-1,NA,18,TGTGCCAGCAGCGTGGACAGGGCGCGGGAGGGTAGGAATGAGTGGCAGTTCTTC,CASSVDRAREGRNEWQFF
NA,TRBV2,TRBJ2-5,once,11,TGTGCCAGTAGTGTTCGGGAGACCCAGTACTTC,CASSVRETQYF
TRBD2,TRBV7-7,TRBJ2-2,few,14,TGTGCTACTATAGCGGGAGGAAACACCGGGGAGCTGTTTTTT,CATIAGGNTGELFF
NA,TRBV11-2,TRBJ2-3,NA,17,TGTGCCAGCAGCTTATACGGGGGACGTGCAGCCACAGATACGCAGTATTTT,CASSLYGGRAATDTQYF
NA,TRBV7-2,TRBJ1-5,few,13,TGTGCCAGCAGAAATACGGTGGATCAGCCCCAGCATTTT,CASRNTVDQPQHF
NA,TRBV7-9,TRBJ1-3,NA,15,TGTGCCAGCTTCCTTCTACAGAGCTCTGGAAACACCATATATTTT,CASFLLQSSGNTIYF
NA,TRBV6-5,TRBJ1-2,NA,14,TGTGCCAGCAGTTACCGAGGGGGGGGGTATGGCTACACCTTC,CASSYRGGGYGYTF
NA,TRBV5-3,TRBJ1-6,NA,14,TGTGCCAGAAGCCTTCAGGGGAACAATTCACCCCTCCACTTT,CARSLQGNNSPLHF
TRBD1,TRBV6-1,TRBJ1-2,NA,15,TGTGCCAGCAGACACGACAGGGGTAATATCTATGGCTACACCTTC,CASRHDRGNIYGYTF
TRBD2,TRBV24-1,TRBJ2-3,NA,15,TGTGCCACCAGCGGGGGGGGGACGTTCCAAGATACGCAGTATTTT,CATSGGGTFQDTQYF
TRBD1,TRBV19,TRBJ1-5,NA,15,TGTGCCAGCTCCTCCAGGGGGAGCCCGGCTTCGCCCCAGCATTTT,CASSSRGSPASPQHF
NA,TRBV5-1,TRBJ1-2,NA,12,TGCGCCAGCAGCGTGGACCTCTATGGCTACACCTTC,CASSVDLYGYTF
TRBD1,TRBV30,TRBJ1-2,few,14,TGTGCCTGGAGTGTACAGGGGGCTAGCTATGGCTACACCTTC,CAWSVQGASYGYTF
TRBD1,TRBV27,TRBJ1-1,NA,15,TGTGCCAGCAGTTTACCGGGACAGACGAACACTGAAGCTTTCTTT,CASSLPGQTNTEAFF
NA,TRBV6-2/TRBV6-3,TRBJ1-1,NA,12,TGTGCCAGCTCTACAAGAGGGAGGGAAGCTTTCTTT,CASSTRGREAFF
TRBD2,TRBV7-7,TRBJ2-7,once,16,TGTGCTAGCAGCTTAGGAGCTAGCGGGAGAACAGACGAGCAGTACTTC,CASSLGASGRTDEQYF
TRBD2,TRBV4-2,TRBJ2-2,few,15,TGTGCCAGCAGCCAAGCTAGCGGGAGGGTCGGGGAGCTGTTTTTT,CASSQASGRVGELFF
NA,TRBV9,TRBJ2-3,NA,14,TGTGCCAGCAGCGCCACAGGAAGCACAGATACGCAGTATTTT,CASSATGSTDTQYF
TRBD1,TRBV19,TRBJ1-1,few,14,TGTGCCAGTAGTAAGGGGGCCGCGAACACTGAAGCTTTCTTT,CASSKGAANTEAFF
TRBD1,TRBV7-2,TRBJ1-1,NA,15,TGTGCCAGCAGCTTCCAGGGGGCACCGAACACTGAAGCTTTCTTT,CASSFQGAPNTEAFF
TRBD1,TRBV6-4,TRBJ1-5,NA,16,TGTGCCAGCGGGGACAGGGGGGGATATAGCAATCAGCCCCAGCATTTT,CASGDRGGYSNQPQHF
NA,TRBV21-1,TRBJ2-3,once,19,TGTGCCAGCAGCAAAGATCGGGATGGGCTAGCGGGAACCACAGATACGCAGTATTTT,CASSKDRDGLAGTTDTQYF
NA,TRBV7-3,TRBJ2-3,NA,14,TGTGCCAGCAGTCCCCGACCTAGCACAGATACGCAGTATTTT,CASSPRPSTDTQYF
NA,TRBV5-4,TRBJ1-6,NA,14,TGTGCCAGCAGTTCTGGGGGTTGGGGCTCACCCCTCCACTTT,CASSSGGWGSPLHF
NA,TRBV2,TRBJ2-1,NA,16,TGTGCCAGCAGTAAGGGTCGGGACTGGGGCTACAATGAGCAGTTCTTC,CASSKGRDWGYNEQFF
NA,TRBV20-1,TRBJ2-3,once,12,TGCAGTGCTGACCCCGGGGGCCCGGTGCAGTATTTT,CSADPGGPVQYF
NA,TRBV7-2,TRBJ1-5,NA,14,TGTGCCAGCAGCTTAGATGGGACCCGTCAGCCCCAGCATTTT,CASSLDGTRQPQHF
NA,TRBV7-2,TRBJ2-7,NA,16,TGTGCCAGCAGCCTAGGGGGGGGAGTGAAACCCTACGAGCAGTACTTC,CASSLGGGVKPYEQYF
NA,TRBV20-1,TRBJ2-7,NA,15,TGCAGTGCTAGAGATGGCAGTCTCCCCTCCTACGAGCAGTACTTC,CSARDGSLPSYEQYF
TRBD2,TRBV24-1,TRBJ2-1,NA,16,TGTGCCACCAGTGAGTTGAGAGCGGGAGATTACAATGAGCAGTTCTTC,CATSELRAGDYNEQFF